This T cell receptor beta chain was observed in a study of blood T cell repertoires in COVID-19. Study as a whole: The United States, Italy and Spain provided the acute and convalescent COVID-19 samples. In each case, the material was cDNA or gDNA derived from T cells, B-cell-depleted T cells, or PBMCs.

Produced via immunoSEQ multiplex PCR; TCRdb's table is partial and in-frame only. The profile shows around 83,000 clones, approximately 87% of them singletons. Germline CDR1 MDHEN, CDR2 SYDVKM. Trimming took 7 bases from V and 1 from J; bases not matched to a gene: 13. The CDR3 has 17 residues. Sequences were obtained from peripheral blood. This chain connects TRBV28 to TRBJ1-5; 7 nucleotides line up with TRBD1. The TCR originated in a woman aged 70-85 years with acute or convalescent COVID-19. The CDR3 region is CASIPGAGGRSNQPQHF. DNA of the CDR3: TGTGCCAGCATCCCAGGGGCAGGGGGTAGGAGCAATCAGCCCCAGCATTTT.